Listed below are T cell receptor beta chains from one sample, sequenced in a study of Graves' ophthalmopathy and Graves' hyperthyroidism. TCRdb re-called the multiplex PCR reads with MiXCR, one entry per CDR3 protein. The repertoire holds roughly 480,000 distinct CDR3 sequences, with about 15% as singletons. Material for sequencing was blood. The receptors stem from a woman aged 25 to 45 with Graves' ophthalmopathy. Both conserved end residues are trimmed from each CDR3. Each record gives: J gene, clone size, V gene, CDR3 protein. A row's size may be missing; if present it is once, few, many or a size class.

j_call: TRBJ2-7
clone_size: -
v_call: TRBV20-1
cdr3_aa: SASWQWLSYEQY

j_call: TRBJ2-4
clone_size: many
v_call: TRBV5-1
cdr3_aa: ASSLMGAKNIKY

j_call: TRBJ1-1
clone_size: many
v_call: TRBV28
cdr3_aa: ALTGTGIFTEAF

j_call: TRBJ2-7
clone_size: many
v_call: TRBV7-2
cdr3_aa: ASSLRPSTGLEQY

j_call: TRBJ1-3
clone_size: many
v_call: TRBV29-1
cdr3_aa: SVDSGSGNTIY

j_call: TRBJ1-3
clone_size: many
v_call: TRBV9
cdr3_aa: ASSASGGNTIY

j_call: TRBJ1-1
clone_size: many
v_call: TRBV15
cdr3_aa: ATSRDGPGSNTEAF

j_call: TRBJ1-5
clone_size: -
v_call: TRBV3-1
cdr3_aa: ASSLQISNQPQH

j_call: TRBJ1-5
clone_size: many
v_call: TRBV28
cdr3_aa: ASLDRGGQYSNQPQH

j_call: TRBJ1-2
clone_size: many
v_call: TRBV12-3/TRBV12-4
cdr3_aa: ACSLGPTGYT

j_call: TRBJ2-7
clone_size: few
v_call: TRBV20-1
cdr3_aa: SAKNWAGTPCEQY

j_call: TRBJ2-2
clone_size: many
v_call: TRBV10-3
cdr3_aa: AISGTGGFTGELF

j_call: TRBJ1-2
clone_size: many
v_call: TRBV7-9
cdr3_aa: ASSAPGTEFYGYT

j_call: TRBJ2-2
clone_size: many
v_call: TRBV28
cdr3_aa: ASSLSDRGNGELF

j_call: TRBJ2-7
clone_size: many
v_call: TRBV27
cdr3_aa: ASSTVREGNYEQY

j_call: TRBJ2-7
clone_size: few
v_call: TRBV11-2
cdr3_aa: ASSLSPGTAGTYEQY

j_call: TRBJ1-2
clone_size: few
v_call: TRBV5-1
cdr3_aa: ASSLEGTTTGGYGYT

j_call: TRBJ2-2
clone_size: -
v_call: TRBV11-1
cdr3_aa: ASTQGGSGMGRRTGELF

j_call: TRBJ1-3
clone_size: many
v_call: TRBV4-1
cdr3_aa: ASSQEEFSSGNTIY

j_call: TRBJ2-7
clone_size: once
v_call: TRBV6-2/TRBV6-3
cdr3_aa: ASSGFSGADEQY

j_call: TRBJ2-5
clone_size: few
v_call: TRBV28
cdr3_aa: ASSFEDETQY

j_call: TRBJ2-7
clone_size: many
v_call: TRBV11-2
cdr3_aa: ASSFSLVTEQY

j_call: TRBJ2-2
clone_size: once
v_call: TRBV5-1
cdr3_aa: ASSLEGLAPNTGELF

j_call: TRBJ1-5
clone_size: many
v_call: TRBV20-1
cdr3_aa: SAHDTSNQPQH

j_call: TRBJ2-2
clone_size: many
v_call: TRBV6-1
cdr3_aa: ATRRHTGELF

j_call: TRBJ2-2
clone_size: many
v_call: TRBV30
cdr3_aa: AWSEGQGARTGELF

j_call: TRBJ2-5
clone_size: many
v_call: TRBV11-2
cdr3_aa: ASSNVAALAGTQY

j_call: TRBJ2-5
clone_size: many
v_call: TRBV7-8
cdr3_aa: ASSRDEGLAAGYQETQY

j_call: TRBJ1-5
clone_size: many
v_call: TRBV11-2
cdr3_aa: ASSPGGRTNQPQH

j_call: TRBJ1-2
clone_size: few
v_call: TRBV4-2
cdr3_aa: ASSQDWSGLTGDYT

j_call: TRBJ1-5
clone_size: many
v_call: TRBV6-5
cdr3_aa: ASSSEGWPNQPQH

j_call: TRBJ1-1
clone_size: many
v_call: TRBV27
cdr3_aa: ASSNLGGRIEAF

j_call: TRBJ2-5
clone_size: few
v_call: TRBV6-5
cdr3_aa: ASSYSFRTGSRETQY

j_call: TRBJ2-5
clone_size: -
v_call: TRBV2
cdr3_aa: ASSSGTGGGPQY

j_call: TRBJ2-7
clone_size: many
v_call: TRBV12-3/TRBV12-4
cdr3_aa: ASSPGGRDYEQY

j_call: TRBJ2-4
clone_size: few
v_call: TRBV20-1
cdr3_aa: SASRQTENIQY

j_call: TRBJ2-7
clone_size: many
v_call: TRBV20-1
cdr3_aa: SHSGRTYEQY

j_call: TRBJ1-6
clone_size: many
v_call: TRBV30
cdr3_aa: AYRQGSNSPLH

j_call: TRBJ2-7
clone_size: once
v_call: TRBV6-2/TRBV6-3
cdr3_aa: ASRRTDYEQY

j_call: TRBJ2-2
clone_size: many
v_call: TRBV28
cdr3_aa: ASSPRTSGTNTGELF

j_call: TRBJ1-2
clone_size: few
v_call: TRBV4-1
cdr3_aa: ASSQVPTVGYGYT

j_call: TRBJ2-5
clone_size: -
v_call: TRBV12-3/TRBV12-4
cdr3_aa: ASSLSGEQETKY

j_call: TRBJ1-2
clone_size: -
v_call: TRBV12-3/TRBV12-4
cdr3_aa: ASSRVYGYT

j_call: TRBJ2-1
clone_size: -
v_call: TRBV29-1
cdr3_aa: SVEDGAGPVYNEQF